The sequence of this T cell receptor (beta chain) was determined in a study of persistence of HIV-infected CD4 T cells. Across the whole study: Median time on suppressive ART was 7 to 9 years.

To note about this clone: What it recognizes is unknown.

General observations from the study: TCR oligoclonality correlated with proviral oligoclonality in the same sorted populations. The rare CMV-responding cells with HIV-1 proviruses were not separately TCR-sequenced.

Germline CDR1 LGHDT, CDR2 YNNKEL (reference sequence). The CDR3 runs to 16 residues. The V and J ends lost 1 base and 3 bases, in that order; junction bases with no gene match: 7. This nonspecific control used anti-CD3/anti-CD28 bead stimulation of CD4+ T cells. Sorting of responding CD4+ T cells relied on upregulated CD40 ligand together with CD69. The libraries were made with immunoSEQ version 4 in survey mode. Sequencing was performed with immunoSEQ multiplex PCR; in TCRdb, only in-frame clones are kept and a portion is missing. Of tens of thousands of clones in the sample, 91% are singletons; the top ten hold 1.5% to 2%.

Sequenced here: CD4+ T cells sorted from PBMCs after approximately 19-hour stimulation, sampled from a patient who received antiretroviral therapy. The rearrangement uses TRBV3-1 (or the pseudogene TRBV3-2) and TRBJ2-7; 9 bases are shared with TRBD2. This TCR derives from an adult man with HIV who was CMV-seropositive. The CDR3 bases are TGTGCCAGCAGCCAAGGAAGGGTAGCGGGGGTCTACGAGCAGTACTTC. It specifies CASSQGRVAGVYEQYF.